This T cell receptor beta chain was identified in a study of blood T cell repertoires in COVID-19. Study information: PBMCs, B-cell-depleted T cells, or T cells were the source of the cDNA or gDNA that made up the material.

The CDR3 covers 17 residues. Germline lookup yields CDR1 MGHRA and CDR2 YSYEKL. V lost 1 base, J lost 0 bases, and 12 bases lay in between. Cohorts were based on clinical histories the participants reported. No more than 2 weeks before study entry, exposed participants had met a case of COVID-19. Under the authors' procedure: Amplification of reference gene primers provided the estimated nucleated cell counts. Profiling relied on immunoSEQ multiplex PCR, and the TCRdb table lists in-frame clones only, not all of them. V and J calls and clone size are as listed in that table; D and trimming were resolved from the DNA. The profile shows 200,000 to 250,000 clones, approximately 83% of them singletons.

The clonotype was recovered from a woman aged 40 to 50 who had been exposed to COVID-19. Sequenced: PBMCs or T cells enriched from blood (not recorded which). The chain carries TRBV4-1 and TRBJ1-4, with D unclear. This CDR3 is CASSQGERATTNEKLFF. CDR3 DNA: TGCGCCAGCAGCCAAGGGGAGAGGGCGACAACTAATGAAAAACTGTTTTTT.